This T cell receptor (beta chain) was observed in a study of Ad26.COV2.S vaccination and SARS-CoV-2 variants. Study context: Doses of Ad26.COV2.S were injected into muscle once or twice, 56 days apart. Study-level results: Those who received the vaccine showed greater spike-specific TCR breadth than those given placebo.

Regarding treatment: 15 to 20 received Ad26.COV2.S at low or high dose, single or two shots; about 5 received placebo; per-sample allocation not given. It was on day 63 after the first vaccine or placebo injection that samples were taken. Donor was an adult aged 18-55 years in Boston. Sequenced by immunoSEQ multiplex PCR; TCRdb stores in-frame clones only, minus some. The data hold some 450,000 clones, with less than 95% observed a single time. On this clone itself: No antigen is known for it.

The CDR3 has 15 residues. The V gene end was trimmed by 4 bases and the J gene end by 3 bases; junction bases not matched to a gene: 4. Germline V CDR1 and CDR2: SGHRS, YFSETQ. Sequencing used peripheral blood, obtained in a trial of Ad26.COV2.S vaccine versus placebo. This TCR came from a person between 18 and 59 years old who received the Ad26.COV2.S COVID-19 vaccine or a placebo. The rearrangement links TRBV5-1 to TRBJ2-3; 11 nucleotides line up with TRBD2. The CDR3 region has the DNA TGCGCCAGCAGCGAACTAGCGGGAGTGACAGATACGCAGTATTTT. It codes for CASSELAGVTDTQYF.